The next 21 T cell receptor beta chains were all read from a single sample in a study of early T cells in non-severe SARS-CoV-2 infection. Each CDR3 protein is one row after TCRdb ran MiXCR on the 5' RACE reads. The data contain 30,000 to 35,000 distinct CDR3 sequences, approximately 4.2% of them seen just once; the ten biggest clones take up 9.5% to 13%. Sequenced sample: whole blood. These TCRs come from an adult who was a healthcare worker with PCR-confirmed SARS-CoV-2 infection or an uninfected control (not recorded which).

This clonotype was detected ten times or more. The J gene is TRBJ2-1, the V gene TRBV6-2 or TRBV6-3; D is unresolved. The V and J ends lost 7 bases and 6 bases respectively, with 10 bases between them. The CDR3 has 12 residues. From germline, CDR1 is MNHEY and CDR2 SVGEGT. The CDR3 loop reads CASKVAVNEQFF. The CDR3 DNA follows: TGTGCCAGCAAGGTCGCCGTCAATGAGCAGTTCTTC.

Concerning this clonotype itself: A read error may be the cause here, since a much bigger clone is one base away. For the CDR3, the DNA is TGTGCCTGCAGCTTAAACTACAGGGGGACTGGGGCCAACGTCCTGACTTTC. Its protein is CACSLNYRGTGANVLTF. The chain joins TRBV11-3 to TRBJ2-6; TRBD1 matches 8 bases. CDR1 is SGHNT, CDR2 YENEEA, per germline. The CDR3 has 17 amino acids.

This clonotype has ten or more counts. The chain couples TRBV10-1 to TRBJ2-1; unclear D gene. There are 14 residues in the CDR3. Looked up from germline, CDR1 is WNHNN and CDR2 is SYGVQD (reference sequence). V was cut by 2 bases and J by 2 bases, with 7 bases left in between. The CDR3 nucleotides are TGCGCCAGCAGTGAGGCCCCCACCTACAATGAGCAGTTCTTC. Its translation is CASSEAPTYNEQFF.

The chain employs TRBV27 and TRBJ2-7, with TRBD2 identical over 11 bases. The germline CDR1 and CDR2 sequences are MNHEY and SMNVEV (reference sequence). With V trimmed by 2 bases and J by 2 bases, 2 bases remained unmatched. CDR3 length equals 15 residues. Here the CDR3 reads CASSLGTSGPYEQYF. CDR3 bases: TGTGCCAGCAGTTTAGGGACTAGCGGCCCCTACGAGCAGTACTTC.

This clonotype was detected a few times. Germline is not matched at one junction end, which may reflect a read error. The rearrangement uses TRBV9 and TRBJ1-6, with 7 nucleotides matching TRBD1. CDR3 length equals 16 residues. Germline assignment: CDR1 SGDLS and CDR2 YYNGEE. The CDR3 spells CVSSAQTHRGNSPLHF. CDR3 sequence (DNA): TGTGTCAGCAGCGCCCAGACCCACAGGGGCAATTCACCCCTCCACTTT. The full variable domain, rest sourced from reference TRBV9 and TRBJ1-6, is DSGVTQTPKHLITATGQRVTLRCSPRSGDLSVYWYQQSLDQGLQFLIQYYNGEERAKGNILERFSAQQFPDLHSELNLSSLELGDSALYFCVSSAQTHRGNSPLHFGNGTRLTVT.

This clonotype was seen many times. This chain joins TRBV29-1 and TRBJ2-5; 9 nucleotides agree with TRBD2. CDR1 and CDR2 from the germline V gene are SQVTM and ANQGSEA. This CDR3 is 13 amino acids long. J was trimmed by 5 bases and V by 1 base; bases with no gene match: 2. CDR3 DNA sequence: TGCAGCGTTGAAGTAGCGGGGGCGGAGACCCAGTACTTC. This encodes CSVEVAGAETQYF.

In its sample, this clonotype was seen many times. The chain uses TRBV20-1 and TRBJ2-3, with no clear D. Germline values: CDR1 DFQATT, CDR2 SNEGSKA (reference sequence). CDR3 length equals 15 residues. The V end was cut by 6 bases, the J end by 0 bases, with 16 bases between. The CDR3 DNA follows: TGCAGTGCCGTACTTCAACCTCCTAGCACAGATACGCAGTATTTT. Residues: CSAVLQPPSTDTQYF.

The J gene is TRBJ2-7, the V gene TRBV11-2, with D possibly TRBD1 on 5 matching bases. Deletions cut 3 bases from V and 4 bases from J, with 13 bases between. CDR3 size: 14 residues. Germline V gene sequence: CDR1 SGHAT, CDR2 FQNNGV. CDR3 in amino acids: CASSLAGITYEQYF. CDR3 coding DNA: TGTGCCAGCAGCTTGGCAGGGATAACTTACGAGCAGTACTTC.

This clonotype has at least ten counts. This chain joins TRBV28 and TRBJ2-7; no firm D call. Trimming left V 2 bases short and J 7 bases short, with 15 bases between. Germline V gene lookup returns CDR1 MDHEN and CDR2 SYDVKM. This CDR3 region has 14 residues. CDR3 nucleotide sequence: TGTGCCAGCAGTTTAGTGGCCATCTCCCGTGAGCAGTACTTC. This sequence encodes CASSLVAISREQYF.

The table lists this clonotype with many counts. This chain joins TRBV9 and TRBJ1-2, with no clear D. The germline gives CDR1 SGDLS, CDR2 YYNGEE. The CDR3 covers 12 residues. Trimming left V 3 bases short and J 5 bases short, with 8 bases between. CDR3 sequence: CASSAQSYGYTF. DNA for the CDR3: TGTGCCAGCAGCGCTCAATCTTATGGCTACACCTTC.

Many counts were recorded for this clonotype. The chain has TRBV2 and TRBJ2-7, with D maybe TRBD2 (6 bases). The CDR3 consists of 15 residues. V was clipped by 0 bases and J by 5 bases, with 14 bases between them. Germline V lookup: CDR1 SNHLY, CDR2 FYNNEI. In DNA, the CDR3 is TGTGCCAGCAGTGAAGCGCTTCCGCGGGGCGACGAGCAGTACTTC. Translating it yields CASSEALPRGDEQYF.

The table lists this clonotype with many counts. The chain uses TRBV29-1 and TRBJ2-3, with D perhaps matching TRBD2 (5 bases). The CDR3 loop spans 14 amino acids. Trimming took 8 bases from V and 0 from J, leaving 15 bases between them. From germline, CDR1 is SQVTM and CDR2 ANQGSEA. The CDR3 nucleotides read TGCAGCCTCTCAGAGGGCGGGAGCACAGATACGCAGTATTTT. This codes for CSLSEGGSTDTQYF.

This clonotype was counted at least ten times. The gene calls are TRBV11-2 and TRBJ1-1; 7 bases are a match to TRBD1. Trimming at V came to 2 bases and at J to 5 bases, leaving 8 bases not matched to a gene. From germline, CDR1 is SGHAT and CDR2 FQNNGV. The CDR3 length is 15 residues. CDR3 bases: TGTGCCAGCAGCTTACGACAGGGTCTGAGTACTGAAGCTTTCTTT. Translated: CASSLRQGLSTEAFF.

This clonotype occurred many times. This rearrangement joins TRBV7-2 to TRBJ1-1; D is possibly TRBD1 (5 bases). Germline-derived CDR1 and CDR2 are SGHTA and FQGNSA. Trimming pared 0 bases from V and 10 bases from J, leaving 15 bases between. This CDR3 spans 14 amino acids. CDR3 sequence reads: CASSLAGDYGGAFF. The DNA of the CDR3 is TGTGCCAGCAGCTTAGCGGGGGACTATGGTGGAGCTTTCTTT.

This clonotype was found many times. The chain couples TRBV12-3 or TRBV12-4 to TRBJ2-2, with D possibly TRBD1 on 6 matching bases. The CDR3 totals 16 residues. V gave up 4 bases and J gave up 0 bases, with 12 bases separating them. The CDR3 loop reads CASSSRGGANTGELFF. Here the CDR3 DNA reads TGTGCCAGCAGTTCCCGAGGGGGAGCGAACACCGGGGAGCTGTTTTTT.

Ten or more counts support this clonotype. This rearrangement joins TRBV20-1 to TRBJ2-1, with TRBD2 matching over 13 bases. Germline V gene sequence: CDR1 DFQATT, CDR2 SNEGSKA (reference sequence). The CDR3 totals 15 residues. V lost 3 bases and J lost 3; bases outside the gene matches: 2. The CDR3 DNA reads as TGCAGTGCTAGGGGGACTAGCGGGAACTACAATGAGCAGTTCTTC. This translates into CSARGTSGNYNEQFF.

This clonotype was observed a few times. The V call is TRBV20-1, the J call TRBJ1-5; D might be TRBD1 (5 bases). CDR3 length: 14 residues. Trimming took 0 bases from V and 7 from J, leaving 13 bases between them. Germline V gene data show CDR1 as DFQATT and CDR2 as SNEGSKA (reference sequence). CDR3 region: CSAREGGVKQPQHF. For the CDR3, the DNA is TGCAGTGCTAGAGAGGGGGGGGTCAAACAGCCCCAGCATTTT.

V is TRBV12-3 or TRBV12-4 and J is TRBJ2-3; tentatively, D is TRBD2 (6 bases). The CDR3 is 16 amino acids. V was clipped by 7 bases and J by 2 bases, with 19 bases between them. CDR3 residues: CASTTPLDYYTDTQYF. CDR3 nucleotides: TGTGCCAGCACTACCCCCCTGGACTACTACACAGATACGCAGTATTTT.

This clonotype was seen only a few times. V gene TRBV29-1 combines with J gene TRBJ2-7, with a weak D call TRBD2 (6 bases). Trimming took off 6 bases at V and 6 bases at J, with 18 bases between the two ends. The CDR3 spans 13 residues. Germline V gene sequence: CDR1 SQVTM, CDR2 ANQGSEA. Here the CDR3 reads CSVRGVGSGEQYF. CDR3 nucleotides: TGCAGCGTCCGCGGGGTAGGTTCTGGCGAGCAGTACTTC.

This clonotype was detected ten times or more. The V gene is TRBV10-3, the J gene TRBJ2-2, with 11 nucleotides matching TRBD1. The V segment lost 7 bases and the J segment 4 bases; nucleotides outside the gene matches: 5. CDR3 size: 15 residues. Germline CDR1 ENHRY, CDR2 SYGVKD. The CDR3 protein is CAINRGTGGTGELFF. In DNA form, the CDR3 reads TGTGCCATCAATCGGGGGACAGGGGGCACCGGGGAGCTGTTTTTT.

In its sample, this clonotype was seen a few times. The chain carries TRBV24-1 and TRBJ2-5; D call uncertain. This CDR3 contains 11 residues. In germline, CDR1 is KGHDR, CDR2 SFDVKD. Trimming shortened V by 4 bases and J by 5 bases, and 4 bases separated the two germline ends. CDR3 loop: CATSEGETQYF. CDR3 bases: TGTGCCACCAGTGAGGGGGAGACCCAGTACTTC.